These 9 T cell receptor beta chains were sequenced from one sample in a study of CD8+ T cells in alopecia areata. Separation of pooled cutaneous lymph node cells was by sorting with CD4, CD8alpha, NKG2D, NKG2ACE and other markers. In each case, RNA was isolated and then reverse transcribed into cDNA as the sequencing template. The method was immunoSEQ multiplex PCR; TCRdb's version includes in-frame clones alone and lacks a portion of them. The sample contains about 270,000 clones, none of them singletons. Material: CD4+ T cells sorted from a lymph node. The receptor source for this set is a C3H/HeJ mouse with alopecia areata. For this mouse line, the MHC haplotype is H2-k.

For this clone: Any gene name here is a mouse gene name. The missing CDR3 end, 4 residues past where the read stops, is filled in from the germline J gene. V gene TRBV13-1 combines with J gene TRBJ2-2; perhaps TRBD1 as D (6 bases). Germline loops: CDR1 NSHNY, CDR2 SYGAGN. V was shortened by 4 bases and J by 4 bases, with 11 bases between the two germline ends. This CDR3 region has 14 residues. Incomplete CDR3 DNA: TGTGCCAGCAGTTGGACAGTCGGCACCGGG. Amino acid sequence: CASSWTVGTG. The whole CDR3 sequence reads CASSWTVGTGQLYF.

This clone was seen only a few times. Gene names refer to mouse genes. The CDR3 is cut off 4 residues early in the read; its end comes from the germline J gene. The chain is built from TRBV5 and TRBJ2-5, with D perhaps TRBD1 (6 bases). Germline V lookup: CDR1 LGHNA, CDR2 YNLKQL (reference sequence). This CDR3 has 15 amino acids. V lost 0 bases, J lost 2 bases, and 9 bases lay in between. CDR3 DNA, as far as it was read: TGTGCCAGCAGCCAAGATAGGGGGACCCAAGAC. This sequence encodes CASSQDRGTQD. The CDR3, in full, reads CASSQDRGTQDTQYF.

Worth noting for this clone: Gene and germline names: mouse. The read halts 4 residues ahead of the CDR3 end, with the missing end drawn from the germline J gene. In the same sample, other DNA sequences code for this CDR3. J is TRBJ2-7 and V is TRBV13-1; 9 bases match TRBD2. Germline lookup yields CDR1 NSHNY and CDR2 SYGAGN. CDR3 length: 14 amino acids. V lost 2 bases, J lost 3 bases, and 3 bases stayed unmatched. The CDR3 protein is CASSEGWGGYEQYF. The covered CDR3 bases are TGTGCCAGCAGTGAGGGCTGGGGGGGCTAT.

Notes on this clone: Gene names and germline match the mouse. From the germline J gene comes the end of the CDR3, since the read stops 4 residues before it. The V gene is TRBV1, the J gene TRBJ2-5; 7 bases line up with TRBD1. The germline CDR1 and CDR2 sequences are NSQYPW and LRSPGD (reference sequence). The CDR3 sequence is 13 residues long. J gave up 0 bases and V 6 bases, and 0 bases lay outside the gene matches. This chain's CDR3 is CTCRQGNQDTQYF. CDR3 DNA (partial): TGCACCTGCAGACAGGGGAACCAAGAC.

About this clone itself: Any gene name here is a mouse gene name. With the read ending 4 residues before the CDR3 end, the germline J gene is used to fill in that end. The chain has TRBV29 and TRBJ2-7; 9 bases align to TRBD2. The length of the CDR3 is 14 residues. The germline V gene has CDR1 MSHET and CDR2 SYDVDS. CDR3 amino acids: CASSLAGGGYEQYF. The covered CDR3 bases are TGTGCTAGCAGTTTGGCTGGGGGGGGATAT. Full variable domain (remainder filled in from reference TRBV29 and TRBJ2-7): DMKVTQMPRYLIKRMGENVLLECGQDMSHETMYWYRQDPGLGLQLIYISYDVDSNSEGDIPKGYRVSRKKREHFSLILDSAKTNQTSVYFCASSLAGGGYEQYFGPGTRLTVL.

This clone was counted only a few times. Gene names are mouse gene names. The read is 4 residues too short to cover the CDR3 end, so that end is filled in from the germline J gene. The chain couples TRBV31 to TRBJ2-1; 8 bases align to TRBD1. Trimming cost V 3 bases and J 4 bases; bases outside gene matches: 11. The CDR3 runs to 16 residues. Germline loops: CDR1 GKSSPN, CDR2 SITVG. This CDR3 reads CAWSLRGTGGYAEQFF. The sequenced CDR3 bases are TGTGCCTGGAGCCTTCGCGGGACAGGTGGGTATGCT.

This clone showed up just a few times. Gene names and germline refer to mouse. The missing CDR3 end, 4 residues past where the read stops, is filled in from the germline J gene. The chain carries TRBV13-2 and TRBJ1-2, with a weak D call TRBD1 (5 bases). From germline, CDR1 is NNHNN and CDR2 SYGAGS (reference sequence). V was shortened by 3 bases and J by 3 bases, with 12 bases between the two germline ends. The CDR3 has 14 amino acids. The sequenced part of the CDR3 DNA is TGTGCCAGCGGTGCAGCAGGGAGGGACTCC. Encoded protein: CASGAAGRDS. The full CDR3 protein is CASGAAGRDSDYTF.

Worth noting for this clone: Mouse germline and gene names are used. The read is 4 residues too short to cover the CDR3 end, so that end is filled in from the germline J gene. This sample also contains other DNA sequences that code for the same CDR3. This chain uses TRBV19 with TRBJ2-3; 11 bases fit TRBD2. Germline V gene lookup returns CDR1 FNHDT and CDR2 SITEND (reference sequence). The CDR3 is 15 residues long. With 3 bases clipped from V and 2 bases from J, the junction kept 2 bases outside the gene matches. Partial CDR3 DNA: TGTGCCAGCAGTAGGGGACTGGGGGTTGCAGAA. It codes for CASSRGLGVAE. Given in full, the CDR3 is CASSRGLGVAETLYF.

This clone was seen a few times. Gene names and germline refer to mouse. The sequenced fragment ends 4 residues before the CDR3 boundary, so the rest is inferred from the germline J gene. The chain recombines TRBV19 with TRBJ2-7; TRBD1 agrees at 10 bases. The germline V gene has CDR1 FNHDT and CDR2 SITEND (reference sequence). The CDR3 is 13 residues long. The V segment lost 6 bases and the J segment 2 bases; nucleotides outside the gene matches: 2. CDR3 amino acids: CASIGQGAYEQYF. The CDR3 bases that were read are TGTGCCAGCATCGGACAGGGGGCCTAT.